One T cell receptor (beta chain) is described in this entry. Its specificity is unknown. Primers for the PCR totalled 60 Vbeta and 13 Jbeta. This table comes from immunoSEQ multiplex PCR, and its TCRdb copy is limited to in-frame clones, with some not included. This sample carries some 28,000 clones, 50% to 75% of them seen once, and the ten largest clones take around two fifths. Trimming left V 0 bases short and J 1 base short, with 10 bases between. The CDR3 contains 16 residues. Germline loops: CDR1 SGHDT, CDR2 YYEEEE. This sample stems from a study of cytomegalovirus exposure and HLA in healthy donors. Points from the study as a whole: Near-uniform donor sequencing depth was presumed by presence/absence analyses.

The J gene is TRBJ2-2, the V gene TRBV5-6; D is perhaps TRBD2 (6 bases). Source material: PBMCs. The receptor comes from a male donor in good health and CMV-seropositive. The CDR3 sequence: CASSLGLAMNTGELFF. Written as DNA, the CDR3 is TGTGCCAGCAGCTTGGGGCTAGCGATGAACACCGGGGAGCTGTTTTTT.